The source of this T cell receptor (beta chain) is a study of blood T cells in healthy people across ages. General study results and limits: Changes in expanded clonotypes were possibly confounded, as the CMV status of donors was unknown. Considered underestimates were the diversity estimates obtained from one million T cells.

Researchers collected around 10 milliliters of peripheral blood from every single donor. Points on this clonotype: The antigen is unknown.

With a J-beta primer mix and a sample-barcoded 5' primer, a second PCR ran about 6 to 11 cycles. The template-switch adaptor, which had 12 random nucleotides, put a tag on each cDNA molecule. TCRdb reprocessed the 5' RACE reads with MiXCR, giving one entry per CDR3 protein. This table has about 670,000 distinct CDR3 sequences, about 50% appearing once. This TCR derives from a woman older than 75 in good health. The sample taken for sequencing was blood.

The CDR3 reads CASSYSTRAYNEQFF. The CDR3 bases are TGTGCCAGCAGTTACTCGACCAGGGCTTACAATGAGCAGTTCTTC. The rearrangement links TRBV6-6 to TRBJ2-1; maybe TRBD1 (5 bases). The germline gives CDR1 MNHNY, CDR2 SVGAGI (reference sequence). The CDR3 consists of 15 residues. Trimming left V 0 bases short and J 4 bases short, with 10 bases between.